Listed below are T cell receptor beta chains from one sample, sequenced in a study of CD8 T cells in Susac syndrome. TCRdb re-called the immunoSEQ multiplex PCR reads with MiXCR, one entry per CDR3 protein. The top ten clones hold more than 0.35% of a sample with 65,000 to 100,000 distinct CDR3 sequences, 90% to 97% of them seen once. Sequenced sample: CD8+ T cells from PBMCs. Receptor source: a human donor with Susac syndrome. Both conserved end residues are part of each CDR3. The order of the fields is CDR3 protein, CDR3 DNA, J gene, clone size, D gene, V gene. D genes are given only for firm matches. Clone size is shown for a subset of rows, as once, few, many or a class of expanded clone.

CDR3aa: CASSLSETGDTDTQYF
CDR3nt: TGTGCCAGCAGTTTGTCCGAGACAGGGGACACAGATACGCAGTATTTT
j_gene: TRBJ2-3
abundance: -
d_gene: TRBD1
v_gene: TRBV12-3/TRBV12-4

CDR3aa: CASSLLPDNTGELFF
CDR3nt: TGCGCCAGCAGCTTGCTCCCGGACAACACCGGGGAGCTGTTTTTT
j_gene: TRBJ2-2
abundance: -
d_gene: -
v_gene: TRBV5-1

CDR3aa: CSARPGRGINYGYTF
CDR3nt: TGCAGTGCCCGCCCGGGCAGGGGCATTAACTATGGCTACACCTTC
j_gene: TRBJ1-2
abundance: -
d_gene: -
v_gene: TRBV20-1

CDR3aa: CASSLGTTNEQFF
CDR3nt: TGTGCCAGCAGCCTTGGGACTACCAATGAGCAGTTCTTC
j_gene: TRBJ2-1
abundance: once
d_gene: TRBD2
v_gene: TRBV27

CDR3aa: CASSSILGLRGPDTQYF
CDR3nt: TGTGCCAGCAGCTCTATCTTGGGACTTCGTGGTCCAGACACGCAGTATTTT
j_gene: TRBJ2-3
abundance: once
d_gene: -
v_gene: TRBV7-2

CDR3aa: CASSYGFGSYNEQFF
CDR3nt: TGTGCCAGCAGTTACGGTTTTGGCTCCTACAATGAGCAGTTCTTC
j_gene: TRBJ2-1
abundance: -
d_gene: -
v_gene: TRBV6-6

CDR3aa: CASSITDTQYF
CDR3nt: TGTGCCAGCAGTATCACAGATACGCAGTATTTT
j_gene: TRBJ2-3
abundance: -
d_gene: -
v_gene: TRBV28

CDR3aa: CASSEGGGLTEAFF
CDR3nt: TGCGCCAGCAGCGAAGGGGGGGGGCTCACTGAAGCTTTCTTT
j_gene: TRBJ1-1
abundance: -
d_gene: -
v_gene: TRBV4-1

CDR3aa: CSVAGGVGETQYF
CDR3nt: TGCAGCGTTGCAGGGGGCGTTGGAGAGACCCAGTACTTC
j_gene: TRBJ2-5
abundance: -
d_gene: TRBD1
v_gene: TRBV29-1

CDR3aa: CASSQPTGLTDTQYF
CDR3nt: TGTGCCAGCTCGCAACCGACAGGTCTCACAGATACGCAGTATTTT
j_gene: TRBJ2-3
abundance: -
d_gene: -
v_gene: TRBV11-2

CDR3aa: CSASTSGSTGELFF
CDR3nt: TGCAGTGCTTCGACTAGCGGGAGCACCGGGGAGCTGTTTTTT
j_gene: TRBJ2-2
abundance: -
d_gene: TRBD2
v_gene: TRBV20-1

CDR3aa: CASSYRGKQPQHF
CDR3nt: TGTGCCAGCAGTTACAGGGGGAAGCAGCCCCAGCATTTT
j_gene: TRBJ1-5
abundance: -
d_gene: TRBD1
v_gene: TRBV12-3/TRBV12-4

CDR3aa: CASRSNSGVNRETQYF
CDR3nt: TGTGCCAGCAGAAGTAATAGCGGGGTCAACCGGGAGACCCAGTACTTC
j_gene: TRBJ2-5
abundance: -
d_gene: TRBD2
v_gene: TRBV7-9

CDR3aa: CATSPGLTLTTGEDYGYTF
CDR3nt: TGTGCCACCAGTCCCGGGTTGACCCTTACGACAGGGGAGGACTATGGCTACACCTTC
j_gene: TRBJ1-2
abundance: -
d_gene: TRBD1
v_gene: TRBV24-1

CDR3aa: CASSPTILAGVYEQYF
CDR3nt: TGTGCCAGCAGCCCTACCATACTAGCGGGGGTCTACGAGCAGTACTTC
j_gene: TRBJ2-7
abundance: -
d_gene: TRBD2
v_gene: TRBV28

CDR3aa: CASSPRSGAGTDTQYF
CDR3nt: TGTGCCAGCAGCCCCCGCTCGGGGGCCGGCACAGATACGCAGTATTTT
j_gene: TRBJ2-3
abundance: -
d_gene: -
v_gene: TRBV13

CDR3aa: CASSLSPGGTDTQYF
CDR3nt: TGTGCCAGCAGCTTGTCGCCGGGGGGGACAGATACGCAGTATTTT
j_gene: TRBJ2-3
abundance: -
d_gene: TRBD2
v_gene: TRBV5-6

CDR3aa: CASSSMTHRVTGELFF
CDR3nt: TGTGCCAGCAGTTCCATGACCCACAGGGTTACCGGGGAGCTGTTTTTT
j_gene: TRBJ2-2
abundance: -
d_gene: -
v_gene: TRBV28

CDR3aa: CAWSGLAGTEQFF
CDR3nt: TGTGCCTGGAGTGGACTAGCGGGAACCGAGCAGTTCTTC
j_gene: TRBJ2-1
abundance: -
d_gene: TRBD2
v_gene: TRBV30

CDR3aa: CSAGTDNGYTF
CDR3nt: TGCAGCGCAGGGACAGACAATGGCTACACCTTC
j_gene: TRBJ1-2
abundance: -
d_gene: TRBD1
v_gene: TRBV29-1

CDR3aa: CASSYIGPGGNTIYF
CDR3nt: TGTGCCAGCAGTTACATTGGGCCAGGTGGAAACACCATATATTTT
j_gene: TRBJ1-3
abundance: -
d_gene: -
v_gene: TRBV6-5

CDR3aa: CASSQVFMGQQETQYF
CDR3nt: TGCGCCAGCAGCCAAGTTTTTATGGGACAGCAAGAGACCCAGTACTTC
j_gene: TRBJ2-5
abundance: -
d_gene: TRBD1
v_gene: TRBV4-3

CDR3aa: CASSQGGYTEAFF
CDR3nt: TGTGCCAGCAGCCAGGGGGGGTACACTGAAGCTTTCTTT
j_gene: TRBJ1-1
abundance: once
d_gene: -
v_gene: TRBV14

CDR3aa: CASSQGKGALSGELFF
CDR3nt: TGTGCCAGCAGCCAGGGAAAGGGGGCGCTTTCCGGGGAGCTGTTTTTT
j_gene: TRBJ2-2
abundance: -
d_gene: TRBD1
v_gene: TRBV3-1

CDR3aa: CASSQDVLAGGNTGELFF
CDR3nt: TGCGCCAGCAGCCAAGATGTACTAGCGGGGGGGAACACCGGGGAGCTGTTTTTT
j_gene: TRBJ2-2
abundance: -
d_gene: TRBD2
v_gene: TRBV4-3

CDR3aa: CASSLGGGARETQYF
CDR3nt: TGTGCCAGCAGCTTAGGCGGGGGGGCCCGGGAGACCCAGTACTTC
j_gene: TRBJ2-5
abundance: -
d_gene: TRBD2
v_gene: TRBV5-6

CDR3aa: CSVEDLGGLARQYF
CDR3nt: TGCAGCGTTGAAGATCTTGGGGGACTGGCACGTCAGTATTTT
j_gene: TRBJ2-3
abundance: -
d_gene: -
v_gene: TRBV29-1

CDR3aa: CASSPPGGEYGYTF
CDR3nt: TGTGCCAGCAGTCCTCCAGGAGGCGAGTATGGCTACACCTTC
j_gene: TRBJ1-2
abundance: -
d_gene: -
v_gene: TRBV6-5

CDR3aa: CASILDGLNTEAFF
CDR3nt: TGTGCCAGCATACTCGACGGTTTGAACACTGAAGCTTTCTTT
j_gene: TRBJ1-1
abundance: -
d_gene: -
v_gene: TRBV7-9

CDR3aa: CASSLRPTWNEQFF
CDR3nt: TGTGCCAGCAGCTTGCGGCCCACATGGAATGAGCAGTTCTTC
j_gene: TRBJ2-1
abundance: -
d_gene: -
v_gene: TRBV9

CDR3aa: CSVDRTSSGNTIYF
CDR3nt: TGCAGCGTTGACAGGACGAGCTCTGGAAACACCATATATTTT
j_gene: TRBJ1-3
abundance: -
d_gene: -
v_gene: TRBV29-1

CDR3aa: CAWRRMDTEAFF
CDR3nt: TGTGCCTGGAGGCGAATGGACACTGAAGCTTTCTTT
j_gene: TRBJ1-1
abundance: -
d_gene: -
v_gene: TRBV30

CDR3aa: CASSQVPGFEQYF
CDR3nt: TGCGCCAGCAGCCAAGTCCCCGGGTTCGAGCAGTACTTC
j_gene: TRBJ2-7
abundance: -
d_gene: -
v_gene: TRBV4-3

CDR3aa: CASSLSPEETQYF
CDR3nt: TGTGCCAGCAGCTTAAGTCCGGAAGAGACCCAGTACTTC
j_gene: TRBJ2-5
abundance: -
d_gene: -
v_gene: TRBV7-2

CDR3aa: CASSQDQSLPGYEQYF
CDR3nt: TGTGCCAGCAGCCAAGATCAGTCTCTCCCCGGCTACGAGCAGTACTTC
j_gene: TRBJ2-7
abundance: -
d_gene: -
v_gene: TRBV3-1

CDR3aa: CSAIKVLDTQYF
CDR3nt: TGCAGTGCTATCAAAGTTTTAGATACGCAGTATTTT
j_gene: TRBJ2-3
abundance: -
d_gene: -
v_gene: TRBV20-1

CDR3aa: CASSEWPRGGTQYF
CDR3nt: TGTGCCAGCAGTGAATGGCCGAGGGGTGGGACCCAGTACTTC
j_gene: TRBJ2-5
abundance: -
d_gene: -
v_gene: TRBV2

CDR3aa: CSARGDSTDTQYF
CDR3nt: TGCAGTGCTAGGGGCGACAGCACAGATACGCAGTATTTT
j_gene: TRBJ2-3
abundance: -
d_gene: -
v_gene: TRBV20-1

CDR3aa: CSARDVASDEQFF
CDR3nt: TGCAGTGCTAGAGATGTAGCTAGCGATGAGCAGTTCTTC
j_gene: TRBJ2-1
abundance: -
d_gene: -
v_gene: TRBV20-1

CDR3aa: CASSLTATDEQFF
CDR3nt: TGTGCCAGCAGCTTAACCGCTACGGATGAGCAGTTCTTC
j_gene: TRBJ2-1
abundance: -
d_gene: -
v_gene: TRBV7-9

CDR3aa: CASSLARGRNEQYF
CDR3nt: TGTGCCAGCAGTTTGGCCAGGGGGCGGAACGAGCAGTACTTC
j_gene: TRBJ2-7
abundance: -
d_gene: TRBD1
v_gene: TRBV12-3/TRBV12-4

CDR3aa: CSAPWTEEEAFF
CDR3nt: TGCAGTGCTCCCTGGACAGAAGAGGAAGCTTTCTTT
j_gene: TRBJ1-1
abundance: -
d_gene: -
v_gene: TRBV20-1

CDR3aa: CASSLTSGLPGNEQFF
CDR3nt: TGTGCCAGCAGTTTGACTAGCGGCCTGCCGGGGAATGAGCAGTTCTTC
j_gene: TRBJ2-1
abundance: -
d_gene: TRBD2
v_gene: TRBV6-5

CDR3aa: CASSLRASAPYEQYF
CDR3nt: TGTGCCAGCAGCTTGAGGGCTAGCGCCCCATACGAGCAGTACTTC
j_gene: TRBJ2-7
abundance: -
d_gene: -
v_gene: TRBV5-4

CDR3aa: CASSVGGRATSIREQYF
CDR3nt: TGTGCCAGCAGCGTAGGAGGGAGGGCTACCTCCATCCGCGAGCAGTACTTC
j_gene: TRBJ2-7
abundance: -
d_gene: TRBD2
v_gene: TRBV9

CDR3aa: CASSVEQGAAGELFF
CDR3nt: TGTGCCAGCAGCGTAGAACAGGGGGCGGCCGGGGAGCTGTTTTTT
j_gene: TRBJ2-2
abundance: -
d_gene: TRBD1
v_gene: TRBV9

CDR3aa: CSARASGLAGETQYF
CDR3nt: TGCAGTGCTAGGGCCAGCGGACTAGCCGGAGAGACCCAGTACTTC
j_gene: TRBJ2-5
abundance: -
d_gene: TRBD2
v_gene: TRBV20-1

CDR3aa: CATSRGRSGRSSTDTQYF
CDR3nt: TGTGCCACCAGCAGAGGCAGGAGCGGGAGGTCTAGCACAGATACGCAGTATTTT
j_gene: TRBJ2-3
abundance: -
d_gene: TRBD2
v_gene: TRBV15

CDR3aa: CASSLTSGWDTQYF
CDR3nt: TGTGCCAGCAGCCTGACTAGCGGGTGGGATACGCAGTATTTT
j_gene: TRBJ2-3
abundance: -
d_gene: TRBD2
v_gene: TRBV7-9